This T cell receptor beta chain was identified during a study of CD8 T cells in ankylosing spondylitis. Study-wide results and limits: Significant enrichment of disease-linked clones was reported in matched ankylosing spondylitis synovial fluid. A TCR beta motif of several highly homologous variants appeared characteristic of ankylosing spondylitis blood.

Preparation of TCR beta libraries was done by quantitative 5'-RACE with molecular barcodes. TCRdb passed the 5' RACE reads through MiXCR, listing each CDR3 protein once. This table holds 200,000 to 300,000 distinct CDR3 sequences, 32% found once. On this clonotype: What it binds is unknown.

V gave up 0 bases and J gave up 6 bases, with 12 bases separating them. This CDR3 region has 15 residues. Germline V gene data show CDR1 as DFQATT and CDR2 as SNEGSKA (reference sequence). The sequenced material came from blood, either unsorted or a sorted T cell fraction (not recorded which). This clonotype was sampled from a male donor with ankylosing spondylitis or in good health (not recorded which). V usage is TRBV20-1 and J usage is TRBJ1-6; tentatively, D is TRBD1 (5 bases). As DNA, the CDR3 is TGCAGTGCTAGAGATTCCCGGGACCTTAATTCACCCCTCCACTTT. Translating gives CSARDSRDLNSPLHF.